This T cell receptor (beta chain) is drawn from a study of cytomegalovirus exposure and HLA in healthy donors. Regarding the study as a whole: Confirmation was obtained in vitro that a few CMV-associated chains are specific for CMV antigens. Generally TCR sequences proved uncommon, though certain public TCRs appeared in numerous donors. Later on, an analysis found that several of the most significant clusters appeared to be linked to common viral pathogens, which included parvovirus B19.

This PCR relied on a set of 60 Vbeta primers and 13 Jbeta primers. Clones were sequenced by immunoSEQ multiplex PCR, and TCRdb holds only the in-frame ones, with some missing. The sample has 100,000 to 120,000 clones; about 78% are singletons. J was trimmed by 0 bases and V by 9 bases; bases with no gene match: 10. From germline, CDR1 is MDHEN and CDR2 SYDVKM. The CDR3 sequence is 17 residues long. As regards this clone: The antigen is unknown.

Healthy bone marrow donors made up the donor group. Material: PBMCs. This sequence joins TRBV28 and TRBJ1-4; 10 bases match TRBD1. This sequence was found in a man aged 25-45 years in good health and CMV-seronegative. Written as DNA, the CDR3 is TGTGCCAGTAGGGACAGGGGATTCCGTTCAACTAATGAAAAACTGTTTTTT. It codes for CASRDRGFRSTNEKLFF. Full variable domain (missing parts from reference TRBV28 and TRBJ1-4): DVKVTQSSRYLVKRTGEKVFLECVQDMDHENMFWYRQDPGLGLRLIYFSYDVKMKEKGDIPEGYSVSREKKERFSLILESASTNQTSMYLCASRDRGFRSTNEKLFFGSGTQLSVL.